This T cell receptor beta chain was sequenced for a study of vaccination and CD4 T cells after COVID-19. A few counts support this clonotype. Antigen specificity is unknown. Cultured CD4+ T cell DNA was sequenced using the Oncomine TCR Beta short-read assay. TCRdb recomputed calls from the PCR reads with MiXCR, one row per CDR3 protein. The repertoire holds under 20,000 distinct CDR3 sequences, with about 80% as singletons. Treatment described: roughly 10-day PBMC culture with coronavirus spike peptide pools or control peptides (ViraFEST assay). Sample: CD4+ T cells from blood, cultured in vitro, taken after SARS-CoV-2 vaccination. The receptor's source is a human donor who received a COVID-19 vaccine.

This chain's CDR3 is CAISEGDRGPGTEAFF. Written as DNA, the CDR3 is TGTGCCATCAGTGAGGGGGACAGGGGGCCGGGCACTGAAGCTTTCTTT. The J gene is TRBJ1-1, the V gene TRBV10-3, with TRBD1 matching 12 bases. The CDR3 runs 16 residues. Germline V gene sequence: CDR1 ENHRY, CDR2 SYGVKD. Trimming took 2 bases from V and 4 from J; bases not matched to a gene: 5.